A selection of T cell receptor beta chains follows, all from one sample in a study of OX40 agonist ivuxolimab in advanced cancers. Sequencing was performed with immunoSEQ multiplex PCR; in TCRdb, only in-frame clones are kept and a portion is missing. The sample has roughly 67,000 clones; more than 85% are singletons. Material: CD4+ or CD8+ T cells sorted from blood, obtained in a trial of the OX40 agonist ivuxolimab. The receptors derive from an adult with an advanced solid tumor such as melanoma, head and neck, liver or kidney cancer. Each CDR3 is given with its conserved first and last residue. A D gene is named only where the DNA matches it firmly. Clone size is stated in some rows and not others, as once, few, many or a class when expanded.

13	TRBJ2-3	TRBD1	TRBV6-1	NA	CASSEKGADTQYF	TGTGCCAGCAGTGAAAAGGGGGCCGATACGCAGTATTTT
14	TRBJ2-1	TRBD2	TRBV19	NA	CASGERGGLDEQFF	TGTGCCAGTGGCGAGCGGGGGGGCCTCGATGAGCAGTTCTTC
16	TRBJ2-1	NA	TRBV13	NA	CASSPRESVTYNEQFF	TGTGCCAGCAGCCCCAGGGAGTCTGTCACCTACAATGAGCAGTTCTTC
15	TRBJ2-3	TRBD2	TRBV2	once	CASRLTSGFADTQYF	TGTGCCAGCAGACTGACTAGCGGGTTCGCAGATACGCAGTATTTT
13	TRBJ1-1	NA	TRBV25-1	few	CASSDHWGTEAFF	TGTGCCAGCAGTGACCATTGGGGCACTGAAGCTTTCTTT
12	TRBJ2-7	TRBD1	TRBV29-1	NA	CSVRTGSGEQYF	TGCAGCGTTAGGACAGGGTCGGGCGAGCAGTACTTC
15	TRBJ1-2	NA	TRBV4-1	NA	CASSQRLGGGYGYTF	TGCGCCAGCAGCCAAAGACTGGGAGGAGGCTATGGCTACACCTTC
14	TRBJ2-7	NA	TRBV6-5	NA	CASSYSRGGTEQYF	TGTGCCAGCAGTTACTCGAGGGGAGGAACCGAGCAGTACTTC
17	TRBJ2-1	TRBD2	TRBV7-9	NA	CASSLDSAGLGYNEQFF	TGTGCCAGCAGCTTAGATTCAGCGGGGCTTGGGTACAATGAGCAGTTCTTC
16	TRBJ2-5	TRBD2	TRBV5-6	NA	CASSWGTSGGQETQYF	TGTGCCAGCAGCTGGGGGACTAGCGGGGGACAAGAGACCCAGTACTTC
16	TRBJ1-6	NA	TRBV18	NA	CASSPGGVGGNSPLHF	TGTGCCAGCTCACCAGGAGGGGTCGGGGGAAATTCACCCCTCCACTTT
13	TRBJ1-1	NA	TRBV11-3	NA	CASSSTGQGEAFF	TGTGCCAGCAGCTCAACAGGGCAAGGGGAAGCTTTCTTT
15	TRBJ1-6	NA	TRBV27	few	CASSLSGGGPSPLHF	TGTGCCAGCAGTTTATCGGGCGGGGGGCCATCACCCCTCCACTTT
13	TRBJ1-6	NA	TRBV30	NA	CAWSVLGRGSIHF	TGTGCCTGGAGTGTACTTGGCAGGGGTTCGATCCACTTT
12	TRBJ1-2	NA	TRBV13	NA	CASSSGGSGYTF	TGTGCCAGCAGCTCGGGAGGAAGTGGCTACACCTTC
14	TRBJ2-1	NA	TRBV29-1	NA	CSVFGDKGYNEQFF	TGCAGCGTTTTCGGGGACAAGGGCTACAATGAGCAGTTCTTC
17	TRBJ2-1	TRBD2	TRBV4-1	NA	CASSQGTSGGPYNEQFF	TGCGCCAGCAGCCAAGGGACTAGCGGGGGACCCTACAATGAGCAGTTCTTC
14	TRBJ1-6	NA	TRBV5-6	NA	CASSSILTSSPLHF	TGTGCCAGCAGCTCCATTTTAACGAGTTCACCCCTCCACTTT
15	TRBJ2-1	NA	TRBV6-4	NA	CASSDSYWGHNEQFF	TGTGCCAGCAGTGACTCGTATTGGGGGCACAATGAGCAGTTCTTC
14	TRBJ2-3	NA	TRBV6-4	few	CASSSSSSTDTQYF	TGTGCCAGCAGTTCCTCCAGCAGCACAGATACGCAGTATTTT
8	TRBJ2-1	NA	TRBV5-4	once	CAYNEQFF	TGTGCGTACAATGAGCAGTTCTTC
17	TRBJ2-5	NA	TRBV4-3	NA	CASSRLWRGPIQETQYF	TGCGCCAGCAGCCGGCTATGGAGGGGGCCTATCCAAGAGACCCAGTACTTC
14	TRBJ2-7	TRBD1	TRBV19	NA	CASSSGQGAYEQYF	TGTGCCAGTAGCTCGGGACAGGGGGCGTACGAGCAGTACTTC
14	TRBJ2-7	NA	TRBV2	NA	CASTPGPYSYEQYF	TGTGCCAGCACCCCGGGACCCTACTCCTACGAGCAGTACTTC
14	TRBJ1-4	NA	TRBV6-1	NA	CASGPSAGSEKLFF	TGTGCCAGCGGCCCGAGCGCAGGGTCTGAAAAACTGTTTTTT
14	TRBJ2-1	TRBD1	TRBV4-2	NA	CASSPRTGWNEQFF	TGTGCCAGCAGCCCACGGACAGGGTGGAATGAGCAGTTCTTC
17	TRBJ2-7	TRBD2	TRBV10-3	once	CAISEELAGESSYEQYF	TGTGCCATCAGTGAGGAATTGGCGGGAGAATCTTCCTACGAGCAGTACTTC
17	TRBJ2-1	TRBD2	TRBV4-1	NA	CASSQDSPGLAYNEQFF	TGCGCCAGCAGCCAAGATAGCCCGGGACTAGCTTACAATGAGCAGTTCTTC